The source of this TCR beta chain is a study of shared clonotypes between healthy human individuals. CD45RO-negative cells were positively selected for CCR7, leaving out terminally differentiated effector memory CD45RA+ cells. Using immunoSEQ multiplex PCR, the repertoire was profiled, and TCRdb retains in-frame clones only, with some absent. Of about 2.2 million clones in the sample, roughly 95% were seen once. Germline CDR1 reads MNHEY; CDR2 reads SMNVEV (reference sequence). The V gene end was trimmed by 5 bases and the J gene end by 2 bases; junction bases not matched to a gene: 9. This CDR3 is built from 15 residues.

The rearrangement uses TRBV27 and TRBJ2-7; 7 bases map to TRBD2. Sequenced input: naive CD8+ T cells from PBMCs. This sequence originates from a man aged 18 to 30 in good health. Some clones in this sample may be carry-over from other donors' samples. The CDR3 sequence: CASSPHRRETYEQYF. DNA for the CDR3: TGTGCCAGCAGTCCCCACCGGCGGGAGACCTACGAGCAGTACTTC.